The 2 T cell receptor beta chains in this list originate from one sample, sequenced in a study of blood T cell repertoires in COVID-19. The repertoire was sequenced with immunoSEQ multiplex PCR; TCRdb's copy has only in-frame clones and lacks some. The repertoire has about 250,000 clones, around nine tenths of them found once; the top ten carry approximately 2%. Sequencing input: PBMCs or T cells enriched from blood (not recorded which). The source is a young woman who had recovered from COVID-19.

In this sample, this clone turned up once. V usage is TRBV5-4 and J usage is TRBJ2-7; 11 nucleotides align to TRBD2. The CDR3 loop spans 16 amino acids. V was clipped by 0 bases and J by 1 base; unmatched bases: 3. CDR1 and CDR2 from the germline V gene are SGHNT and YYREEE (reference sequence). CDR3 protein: CASSLDSGGVSYEQYF. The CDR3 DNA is TGTGCCAGCAGCTTGGATAGCGGGGGGGTTTCCTACGAGCAGTACTTC.

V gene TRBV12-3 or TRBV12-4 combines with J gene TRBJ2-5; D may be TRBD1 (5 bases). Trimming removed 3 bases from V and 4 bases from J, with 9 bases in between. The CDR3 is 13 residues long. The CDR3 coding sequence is TGTGCCAGCAGTTTTGGCACAGGAGAGACCCAGTACTTC. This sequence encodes CASSFGTGETQYF.